The clone carrying this T cell receptor (beta chain) was observed a few times. Repertoires were generated with immunoSEQ multiplex PCR, while TCRdb's copy carries only in-frame clones and drops some. This sample yields about 120,000 clones, of which under 90% are seen a single time; around 4% belongs to the top ten. This entry is derived from a study of blood T cell repertoires in COVID-19. Losses at the gene ends were 3 bases for V and 10 bases for J; bases not matched to a gene: 9. Germline V gene data show CDR1 as KGHSH and CDR2 as LQKENI. The CDR3 extends over 13 amino acids. This TCR was recovered from a man aged 55-75 years with acute or convalescent COVID-19. Input material: peripheral blood. J is TRBJ2-7 and V is TRBV18; 7 bases are a match to TRBD1. The CDR3 nucleotides read TGTGCCAGCTCACCGACCTGGCAGGGGGAACAGTACTTC. It yields the protein CASSPTWQGEQYF.